This T cell receptor (beta chain) appears in the sequencing data of a study of lymphopenia after photon versus proton radiotherapy. The CDR3 length is 11 residues. From germline, CDR1 is MDHEN and CDR2 SYDVKM. The V end was cut by 6 bases, the J end by 11 bases, with 13 bases between. Produced via immunoSEQ multiplex PCR; TCRdb's table is partial and in-frame only. This table has approximately 25,000 clones, roughly 82% appearing once. Turning to this clone: Its antigen is unidentified.

Study-wide points: Photon-treated patients lost naive T cells and TCR diversity; proton-treated stayed stable. Better survival with proton therapy was suggested as possible, not demonstrated.

The material was peripheral blood, obtained from a patient treated with proton-based radiotherapy. This clonotype was obtained from a woman between 70 and 85 years old with pancreatic cancer. V gene TRBV28 combines with J gene TRBJ1-1; D remains ambiguous. The CDR3 sequence: CASSRGPEAFF. DNA of the CDR3: TGTGCCAGCAGCCGAGGCCCCGAGGCTTTCTTT.